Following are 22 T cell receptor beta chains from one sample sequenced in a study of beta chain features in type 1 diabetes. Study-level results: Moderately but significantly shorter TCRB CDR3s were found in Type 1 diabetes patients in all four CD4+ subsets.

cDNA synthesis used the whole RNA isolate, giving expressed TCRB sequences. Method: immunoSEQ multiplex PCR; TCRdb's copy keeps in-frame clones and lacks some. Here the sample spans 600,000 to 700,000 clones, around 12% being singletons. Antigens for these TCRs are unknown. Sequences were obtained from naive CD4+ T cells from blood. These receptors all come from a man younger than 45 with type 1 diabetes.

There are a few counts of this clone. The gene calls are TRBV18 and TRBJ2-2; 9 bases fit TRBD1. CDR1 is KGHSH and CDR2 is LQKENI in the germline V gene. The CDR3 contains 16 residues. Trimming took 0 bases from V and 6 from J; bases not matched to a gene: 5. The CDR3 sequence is CASSPPGQGSPGELFF. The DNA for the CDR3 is TGTGCCAGCTCACCACCCGGACAGGGGTCCCCCGGGGAGCTGTTTTTT.

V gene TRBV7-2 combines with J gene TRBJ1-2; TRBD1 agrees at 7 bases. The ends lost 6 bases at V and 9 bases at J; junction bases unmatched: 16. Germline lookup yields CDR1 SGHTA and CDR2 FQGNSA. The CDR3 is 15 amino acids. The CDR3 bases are TGTGCCAGCAGTAGGACAGGAGTAAACTATGAACGCTACACCTTC. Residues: CASSRTGVNYERYTF.

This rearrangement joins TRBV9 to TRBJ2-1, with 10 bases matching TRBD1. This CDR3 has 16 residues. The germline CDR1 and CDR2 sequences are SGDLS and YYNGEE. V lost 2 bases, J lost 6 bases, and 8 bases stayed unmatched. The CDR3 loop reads CASSVTGTGAVNEQFF. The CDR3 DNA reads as TGTGCCAGCAGCGTTACCGGGACAGGGGCAGTCAATGAGCAGTTCTTC.

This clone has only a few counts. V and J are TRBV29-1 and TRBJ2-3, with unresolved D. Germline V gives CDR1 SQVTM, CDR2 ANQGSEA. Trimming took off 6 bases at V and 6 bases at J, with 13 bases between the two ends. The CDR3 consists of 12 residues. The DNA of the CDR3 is TGCAGCGTGTGCCCTGAGACGGATACGCAGTATTTT. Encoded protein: CSVCPETDTQYF.

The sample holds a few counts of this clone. CDR3 in amino acids: CASSLGQGGYNEQFF. Written as DNA, the CDR3 is TGTGCCAGCAGTTTAGGACAGGGGGGCTACAATGAGCAGTTCTTC. The chain carries TRBV27 and TRBJ2-1; 10 bases agree with TRBD1. The CDR3 is 15 amino acids. The J segment lost 3 bases and the V segment lost 2 bases, leaving 1 base of the junction unmatched. In germline, CDR1 is MNHEY, CDR2 SMNVEV (reference sequence).

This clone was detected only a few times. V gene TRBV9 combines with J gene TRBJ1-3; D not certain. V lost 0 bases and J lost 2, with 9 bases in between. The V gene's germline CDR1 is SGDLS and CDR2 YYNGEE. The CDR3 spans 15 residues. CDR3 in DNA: TGTGCCAGCAGCGTAGTAGCAGAAGCTGGAAACACCATATATTTT. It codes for CASSVVAEAGNTIYF.

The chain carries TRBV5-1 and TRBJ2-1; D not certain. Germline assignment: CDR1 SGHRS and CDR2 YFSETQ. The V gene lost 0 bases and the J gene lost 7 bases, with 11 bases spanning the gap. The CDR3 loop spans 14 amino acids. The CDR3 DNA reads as TGCGCCAGCAGCTTGGACCGAAGGGCAAATGAGCAGTTCTTC. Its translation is CASSLDRRANEQFF.

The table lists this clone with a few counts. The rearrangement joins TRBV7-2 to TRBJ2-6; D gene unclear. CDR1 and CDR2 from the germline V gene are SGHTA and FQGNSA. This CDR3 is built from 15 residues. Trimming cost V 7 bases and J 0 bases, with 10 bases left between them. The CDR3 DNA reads TGTGCCAGCACCCGACCTCCCTCTGGGGCCAACGTCCTGACTTTC. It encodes CASTRPPSGANVLTF.

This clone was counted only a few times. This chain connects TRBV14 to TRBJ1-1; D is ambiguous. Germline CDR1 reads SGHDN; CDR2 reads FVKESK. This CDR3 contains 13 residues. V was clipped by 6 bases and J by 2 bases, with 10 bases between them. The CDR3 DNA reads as TGTGCCAGCAGTTATGGACCTAACACTGAAGCTTTCTTT. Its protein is CASSYGPNTEAFF.

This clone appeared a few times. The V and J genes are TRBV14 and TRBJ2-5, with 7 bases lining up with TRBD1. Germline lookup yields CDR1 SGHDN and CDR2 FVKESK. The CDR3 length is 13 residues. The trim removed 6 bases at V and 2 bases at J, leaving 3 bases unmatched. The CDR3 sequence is CASSRDRQETQYF. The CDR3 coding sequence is TGTGCCAGCAGTCGGGACAGACAAGAGACCCAGTACTTC. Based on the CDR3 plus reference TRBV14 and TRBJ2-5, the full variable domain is EAGVTQFPSHSVIEKGQTVTLRCDPISGHDNLYWYRRVMGKEIKFLLHFVKESKQDESGMPNNRFLAERTGGTYSTLKVQPAELEDSGVYFCASSRDRQETQYFGPGTRLLVL.

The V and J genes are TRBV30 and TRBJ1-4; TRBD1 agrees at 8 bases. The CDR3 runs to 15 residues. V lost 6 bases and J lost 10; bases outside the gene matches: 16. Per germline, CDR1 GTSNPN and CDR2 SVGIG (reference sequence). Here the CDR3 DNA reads TGTGCCTGTCAGTGTGAGGGACAGGATTCGGGAAAACTGTTTTTT. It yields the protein CACQCEGQDSGKLFF.

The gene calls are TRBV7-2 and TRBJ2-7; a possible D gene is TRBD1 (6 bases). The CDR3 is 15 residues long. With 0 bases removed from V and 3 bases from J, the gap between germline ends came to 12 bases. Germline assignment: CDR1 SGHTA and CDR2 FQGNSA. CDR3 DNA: TGTGCCAGCAGCTTAGCACAGGGTTCGGACTACGAGCAGTACTTC. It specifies CASSLAQGSDYEQYF.

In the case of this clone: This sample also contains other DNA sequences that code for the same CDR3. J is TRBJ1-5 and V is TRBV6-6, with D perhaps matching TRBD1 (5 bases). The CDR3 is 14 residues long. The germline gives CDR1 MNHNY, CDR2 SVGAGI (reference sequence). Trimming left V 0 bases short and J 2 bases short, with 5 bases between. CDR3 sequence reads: CASSYSGGNQPQHF. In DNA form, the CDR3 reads TGTGCCAGCAGTTACTCGGGGGGCAATCAGCCCCAGCATTTT.

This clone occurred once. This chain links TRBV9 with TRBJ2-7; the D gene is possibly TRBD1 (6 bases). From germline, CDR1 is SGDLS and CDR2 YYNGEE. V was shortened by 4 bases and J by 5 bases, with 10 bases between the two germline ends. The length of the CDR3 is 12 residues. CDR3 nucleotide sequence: TGTGCCAGCAGCCTCAGGGGAGACGAGCAGTACTTC. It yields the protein CASSLRGDEQYF.

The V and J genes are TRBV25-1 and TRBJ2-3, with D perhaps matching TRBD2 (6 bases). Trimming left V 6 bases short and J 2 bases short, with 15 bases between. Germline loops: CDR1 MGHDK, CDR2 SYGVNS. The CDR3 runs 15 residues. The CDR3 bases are TGTGCCAGCAGAGCGCGAGCGGGTAACACAGATACGCAGTATTTT. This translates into CASRARAGNTDTQYF.

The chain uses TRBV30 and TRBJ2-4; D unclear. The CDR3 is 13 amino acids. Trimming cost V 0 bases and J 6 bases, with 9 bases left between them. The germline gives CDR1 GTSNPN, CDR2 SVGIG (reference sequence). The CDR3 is CAWSVAGPNIQYF. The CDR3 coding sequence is TGTGCCTGGAGTGTTGCCGGGCCAAACATTCAGTACTTC. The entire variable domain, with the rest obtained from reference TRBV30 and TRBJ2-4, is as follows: SQTIHQWPATLVQPVGSPLSLECTVEGTSNPNLYWYRQAAGRGLQLLFYSVGIGQISSEVPQNLSASRPQDRQFILSSKKLLLSDSGFYLCAWSVAGPNIQYFGAGTRLSVL.

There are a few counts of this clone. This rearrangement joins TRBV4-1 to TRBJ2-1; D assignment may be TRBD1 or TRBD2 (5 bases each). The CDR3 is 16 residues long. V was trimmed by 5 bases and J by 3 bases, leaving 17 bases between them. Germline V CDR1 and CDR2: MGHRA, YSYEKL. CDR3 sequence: CASSSLGTEVYNEQFF. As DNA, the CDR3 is TGCGCCAGCAGCTCACTGGGGACGGAGGTCTACAATGAGCAGTTCTTC.

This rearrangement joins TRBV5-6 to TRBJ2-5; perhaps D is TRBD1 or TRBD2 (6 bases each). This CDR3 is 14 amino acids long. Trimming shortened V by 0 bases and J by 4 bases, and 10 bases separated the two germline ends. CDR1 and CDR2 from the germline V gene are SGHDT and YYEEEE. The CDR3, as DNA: TGTGCCAGCAGCTTGGGACGGGGGCGAGAGACCCAGTACTTC. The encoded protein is CASSLGRGRETQYF.

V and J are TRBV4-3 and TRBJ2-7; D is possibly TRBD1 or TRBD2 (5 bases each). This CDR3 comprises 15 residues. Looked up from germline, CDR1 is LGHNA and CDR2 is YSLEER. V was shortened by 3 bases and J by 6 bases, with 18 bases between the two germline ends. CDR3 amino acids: CASSQTTGPGLEQYF. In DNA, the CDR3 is TGCGCCAGCAGCCAGACGACGGGACCCGGACTCGAGCAGTACTTC.

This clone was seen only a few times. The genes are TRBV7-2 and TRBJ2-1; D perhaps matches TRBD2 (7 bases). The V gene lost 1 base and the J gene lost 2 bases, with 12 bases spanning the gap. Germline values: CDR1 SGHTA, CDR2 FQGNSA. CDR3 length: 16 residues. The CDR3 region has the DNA TGTGCCAGCAGCTTAGTGGGGGGGGCCACCTACAATGAGCAGTTCTTC. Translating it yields CASSLVGGATYNEQFF.

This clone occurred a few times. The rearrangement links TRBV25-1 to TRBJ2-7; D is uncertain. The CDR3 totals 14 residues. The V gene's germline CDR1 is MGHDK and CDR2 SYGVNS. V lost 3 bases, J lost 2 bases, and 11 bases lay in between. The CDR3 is CASSDAQTTYEQYF. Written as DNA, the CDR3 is TGTGCCAGCAGTGATGCTCAAACCACCTACGAGCAGTACTTC.

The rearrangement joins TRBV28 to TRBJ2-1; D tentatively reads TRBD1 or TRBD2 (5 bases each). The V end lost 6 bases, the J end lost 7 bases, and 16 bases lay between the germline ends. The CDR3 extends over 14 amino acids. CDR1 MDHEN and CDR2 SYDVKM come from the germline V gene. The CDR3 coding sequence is TGTGCCAGCAGACCCGGGACCGTCGGGAATGAGCAGTTCTTC. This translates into CASRPGTVGNEQFF.